Below are 27 T cell receptor beta chains sequenced from a single sample in a study of glioma-infiltrating T cells after dendritic cell vaccination. TCRdb's copy holds only in-frame clones and misses some; the assay was immunoSEQ multiplex PCR. The sample contains tens of thousands of clones, approximately 80% of which appear only once. As to time point: after dendritic cell vaccination, including at tumor progression/relapse. Sequenced here: blood, sampled after dendritic cell vaccination. The receptor source for this set is a human donor with glioblastoma.

This rearrangement joins TRBV5-4 to TRBJ1-1, with 9 bases lining up with TRBD1. Trimming at V came to 3 bases and at J to 2 bases, leaving 5 bases not matched to a gene. The germline gives CDR1 SGHNT, CDR2 YYREEE (reference sequence). The CDR3 contains 15 residues. Written as DNA, the CDR3 is TGTGCCAGCAGCTCCAGGACAGGGGCTAACACTGAAGCTTTCTTT. Translating gives CASSSRTGANTEAFF.

The genes are TRBV7-3 and TRBJ1-3, with no clear D. V lost 3 bases, J lost 0 bases, and 6 bases lay in between. The CDR3 extends over 14 amino acids. Germline V lookup: CDR1 SGHTA, CDR2 FQGTGA. The CDR3 loop is CASSFGSSGNTIYF. CDR3 DNA: TGTGCCAGCAGCTTTGGGAGCTCTGGAAACACCATATATTTT.

This clone turned up a few times. The V gene is TRBV7-2, the J gene TRBJ1-5; 9 nucleotides align to TRBD1. This CDR3 region has 16 residues. The V gene end was trimmed by 5 bases and the J gene end by 2 bases; junction bases not matched to a gene: 7. The germline gives CDR1 SGHTA, CDR2 FQGNSA. The CDR3 nucleotides are TGTGCCAGCAGCCTAGGACAGGGGAAGGGCAATCAGCCCCAGCATTTT. It is translated as CASSLGQGKGNQPQHF.

V is TRBV19 and J is TRBJ2-2, with D perhaps matching TRBD1 (6 bases). Germline CDR1 LNHDA, CDR2 SQIVND (reference sequence). There are 13 residues in the CDR3. Trimming shortened V by 5 bases and J by 6 bases, and 10 bases separated the two germline ends. The CDR3 DNA reads TGTGCCAGTAGTGACAGGATGTCCGGGGAGCTGTTTTTT. This translates into CASSDRMSGELFF.

This clone has just one count. V and J are TRBV18 and TRBJ2-4, with D possibly being TRBD1 (6 bases). Trimming stripped 3 bases from V and 7 bases from J, with 22 bases between. Germline CDR1 reads KGHSH; CDR2 reads LQKENI. This CDR3 region has 17 residues. CDR3: CASSPATTGSFENIQYF. CDR3 coding DNA: TGTGCCAGCTCACCCGCGACAACAGGGTCGTTTGAGAACATTCAGTACTTC. The variable domain in full, with the rest retrieved from reference TRBV18 and TRBJ2-4, is NAGVMQNPRHLVRRRGQEARLRCSPMKGHSHVYWYRQLPEEGLKFMVYLQKENIIDESGMPKERFSAEFPKEGPSILRIQQVVRGDSAAYFCASSPATTGSFENIQYFGAGTRLSVL.

The gene calls are TRBV15 and TRBJ2-2; 14 bases agree with TRBD2. The CDR3 is 17 amino acids. Germline lookup yields CDR1 LNHNV and CDR2 YYDKDF (reference sequence). V was pared by 4 bases and J by 1 base, with 2 bases of the junction left unmatched. CDR3 protein: CATSTGLAGVNTGELFF. CDR3 sequence (DNA): TGTGCCACCAGCACGGGACTAGCGGGGGTGAACACCGGGGAGCTGTTTTTT.

The chain carries TRBV2 and TRBJ1-4; D call uncertain. The CDR3 extends over 11 amino acids. CDR1 and CDR2 from the germline V gene are SNHLY and FYNNEI. Between the trimmed V and J ends, which lost 6 bases and 5 bases, there was a span of 4 bases. The CDR3 DNA follows: TGTGCCAGCAGAACAAATGAAAAACTGTTTTTT. As protein: CASRTNEKLFF.

The chain links TRBV18 to TRBJ2-1; weak D call: TRBD1 (6 bases). The CDR3 is 13 amino acids. CDR1 and CDR2 from the germline V gene are KGHSH and LQKENI. Trimming removed 3 bases from V and 8 bases from J, with 11 bases in between. The CDR3 spells CASSPTGSDEQFF. For the CDR3, the DNA is TGTGCCAGCTCACCTACAGGGTCGGATGAGCAGTTCTTC.

This chain connects TRBV5-6 to TRBJ2-1; 7 positions match TRBD1. The J segment lost 4 bases and the V segment lost 0 bases, leaving 7 bases of the junction unmatched. CDR1 is SGHDT, CDR2 YYEEEE, per germline. The CDR3 length is 16 residues. This CDR3 reads CASSLVSGGGYNEQFF. The CDR3 region has the DNA TGTGCCAGCAGCTTGGTCTCAGGGGGTGGGTACAATGAGCAGTTCTTC.

The V call is TRBV2, the J call TRBJ2-1; possible D gene TRBD2, 5 bases. Trimming stripped 1 base from V and 14 bases from J, with 9 bases between. In germline, CDR1 is SNHLY, CDR2 FYNNEI. The CDR3 length is 11 residues. CDR3 protein: CASSEGTREFF. As DNA, the CDR3 is TGTGCCAGCAGTGAAGGGACGAGGGAGTTCTTC.

This chain connects TRBV7-2 to TRBJ2-7; possible D gene TRBD2, 6 bases. CDR1 is SGHTA, CDR2 FQGNSA, per germline. V lost 1 base and J 4 bases, leaving 14 bases between the germline ends. This CDR3 has 15 residues. The CDR3 DNA follows: TGTGCCAGCAGCTTAGTCTCGGGTAGCGGTTACGAGCAGTACGTC. This gives the protein CASSLVSGSGYEQYV.

In regard to this clone: At one end, the junction sequence differs from germline, possibly due to a read error. This chain connects TRBV18 to TRBJ2-2; 7 nucleotides line up with TRBD2. The CDR3 spans 14 residues. The germline V gene has CDR1 KGHSH and CDR2 LQKENI. CDR3 sequence reads: CASTPSGLTGELFF. DNA of the CDR3: TGTGCCAGCACACCTAGCGGATTGACCGGGGAGCTGTTTTTT. The full variable domain, with the rest looked up from reference TRBV18 and TRBJ2-2, is NAGVMQNPRHLVRRRGQEARLRCSPMKGHSHVYWYRQLPEEGLKFMVYLQKENIIDESGMPKERFSAEFPKEGPSILRIQQVVRGDSAAYFCASTPSGLTGELFFGEGSRLTVL.

The V and J genes are TRBV19 and TRBJ1-3, with TRBD1 identical over 10 bases. Unmatched junction bases numbered 6, after V lost 8 bases and J lost 2 bases. The length of the CDR3 is 15 residues. Germline-derived CDR1 and CDR2 are LNHDA and SQIVND (reference sequence). The CDR3 loop is CASWPGQGTGNTIYF. The CDR3 DNA reads as TGTGCCAGTTGGCCGGGACAGGGGACTGGAAACACCATATATTTT.

The chain couples TRBV5-6 to TRBJ1-6; TRBD1 matches at 11 bases. This CDR3 is built from 14 residues. Trimming took 6 bases from V and 9 from J; bases not matched to a gene: 5. Germline values: CDR1 SGHDT, CDR2 YYEEEE. CDR3 sequence reads: CASTVDRGLSPLHF. DNA of the CDR3: TGTGCCAGCACCGTGGACAGGGGGCTTTCACCCCTCCACTTT.

The chain couples TRBV19 to TRBJ2-1; D gene unclear. Germline V gene lookup returns CDR1 LNHDA and CDR2 SQIVND (reference sequence). The CDR3 is 12 amino acids. V dropped 5 bases and J dropped 7 bases, with 9 bases sitting between them. This CDR3 is CASSEEGNEQFF. In DNA form, the CDR3 reads TGTGCCAGTAGTGAGGAAGGAAATGAGCAGTTCTTC.

This sequence joins TRBV12-5 and TRBJ2-1, with 11 bases that match TRBD1. The germline V gene has CDR1 LGHNT and CDR2 FRNRAP. The V gene end was trimmed by 8 bases and the J gene end by 7 bases; junction bases not matched to a gene: 10. The CDR3 runs to 15 residues. The CDR3 here is CASLKDRGRSNEQFF. In DNA, the CDR3 is TGTGCTAGTTTAAAGGACAGGGGGCGATCGAATGAGCAGTTCTTC.

Only a few counts were recorded for this clone. The rearrangement links TRBV11-2 to TRBJ1-1, with a possible D match to TRBD1 (5 bases). Germline lookup yields CDR1 SGHAT and CDR2 FQNNGV. The CDR3 runs to 13 residues. V lost 4 bases to trimming and J lost 3 bases, with 9 bases between them. The CDR3 DNA reads as TGTGCCAGCAGCTCGCAGGGTGACACTGAAGCTTTCTTT. It codes for CASSSQGDTEAFF.

The genes are TRBV29-1 and TRBJ1-2; a possible D gene is TRBD1 (6 bases). V shed 0 bases and J shed 7 bases, with 15 bases lying between them. This CDR3 has 14 amino acids. The germline V gene encodes CDR1 SQVTM and CDR2 ANQGSEA. CDR3 DNA: TGCAGCGTTGAAGATGGGAACAGGGCGCTTGGCTACACCTTC. Protein product: CSVEDGNRALGYTF.

V gene TRBV5-6 combines with J gene TRBJ1-2, with 9 positions matching TRBD1. Germline CDR1 SGHDT, CDR2 YYEEEE. This CDR3 comprises 15 residues. Trimming took 0 bases from V and 4 from J; bases not matched to a gene: 4. The CDR3 here is CASSLAGTGTYGYTF. The DNA for the CDR3 is TGTGCCAGCAGCTTGGCCGGGACAGGGACCTATGGCTACACCTTC.

The chain has TRBV5-6 and TRBJ2-1; maybe TRBD2 (6 bases). The germline V and J ends were trimmed by 0 bases and 1 base, with 14 bases remaining between them. Germline CDR1 is SGHDT and CDR2 is YYEEEE. This CDR3 has 17 residues. In DNA form, the CDR3 reads TGTGCCAGCAGCTTGGTAACTCTTCGGGGGTCCTACAATGAGCAGTTCTTC. This codes for CASSLVTLRGSYNEQFF.

This chain links TRBV7-6 with TRBJ2-5; 16 bases map to TRBD2. Germline V CDR1 and CDR2: SGHVS, FNYEAQ. V lost 5 bases and J lost 2; bases outside the gene matches: 17. This CDR3 has 21 amino acids. CDR3 residues: CASSHSIAGTSGRARQETQYF. The DNA of the CDR3 is TGTGCCAGCAGCCACTCGATTGCCGGGACTAGCGGGAGGGCCCGTCAAGAGACCCAGTACTTC.

The CDR3: CASRVLAEPQFF. For the CDR3, the DNA is TGTGCCAGCAGAGTCCTAGCCGAACCCCAGTTCTTC. V usage is TRBV2 and J usage is TRBJ2-1, with a tentative D call TRBD2 (5 bases). The CDR3 is 12 residues long. CDR1 is SNHLY, CDR2 FYNNEI, per germline. V dropped 6 bases and J dropped 13 bases, with 16 bases sitting between them.

With respect to this clone: This specimen includes other DNA sequences encoding the same CDR3. This sequence joins TRBV18 and TRBJ1-1; possible D gene TRBD1, 5 bases. The CDR3 covers 13 residues. The V gene's germline CDR1 is KGHSH and CDR2 LQKENI. Trimming took off 3 bases at V and 1 base at J, with 6 bases between the two ends. This CDR3 is CASSPTENTEAFF. As DNA, the CDR3 is TGTGCCAGCTCACCGACAGAGAACACTGAAGCTTTCTTT.

The rearrangement joins TRBV7-9 to TRBJ1-2, with 9 positions matching TRBD1. V lost 1 base, J lost 7 bases, and 4 bases stayed unmatched. This CDR3 is 14 amino acids long. CDR1 is SEHNR, CDR2 FQNEAQ, per germline (reference sequence). The CDR3 nucleotides are TGTGCCAGCAGCTTAGGGACAGGGGATTCTGGCTACACCTTC. Protein: CASSLGTGDSGYTF.

The V gene is TRBV27, the J gene TRBJ2-1; 8 bases are shared with TRBD2. With 5 bases clipped from V and 12 bases from J, the junction kept 9 bases outside the gene matches. Germline CDR1 MNHEY, CDR2 SMNVEV (reference sequence). The length of the CDR3 is 13 residues. CDR3 DNA sequence: TGTGCCAGCAGTCCGCCGGGAGGGGTTTGGCAGTTCTTC. Translation: CASSPPGGVWQFF.

The chain has TRBV19 and TRBJ2-5, with D tentatively TRBD1 (5 bases). This CDR3 comprises 14 residues. Trimming pared 2 bases from V and 2 bases from J, leaving 9 bases between. In germline, CDR1 is LNHDA, CDR2 SQIVND (reference sequence). The chain's CDR3 is CASSINSGQETQYF. Here the CDR3 DNA reads TGTGCCAGTAGTATAAATTCAGGGCAAGAGACCCAGTACTTC.

This clone was recorded at least ten times. V and J are TRBV5-1 and TRBJ2-7; possible D gene TRBD2, 6 bases. CDR3 size: 15 residues. CDR1 SGHRS and CDR2 YFSETQ come from the germline V gene. V was shortened by 0 bases and J by 1 base, with 11 bases between the two germline ends. The CDR3 nucleotides are TGCGCCAGCAGCTTGGGAGGAGGGCAGTCCTACGAGCAGTACGTC. Protein product: CASSLGGGQSYEQYV.